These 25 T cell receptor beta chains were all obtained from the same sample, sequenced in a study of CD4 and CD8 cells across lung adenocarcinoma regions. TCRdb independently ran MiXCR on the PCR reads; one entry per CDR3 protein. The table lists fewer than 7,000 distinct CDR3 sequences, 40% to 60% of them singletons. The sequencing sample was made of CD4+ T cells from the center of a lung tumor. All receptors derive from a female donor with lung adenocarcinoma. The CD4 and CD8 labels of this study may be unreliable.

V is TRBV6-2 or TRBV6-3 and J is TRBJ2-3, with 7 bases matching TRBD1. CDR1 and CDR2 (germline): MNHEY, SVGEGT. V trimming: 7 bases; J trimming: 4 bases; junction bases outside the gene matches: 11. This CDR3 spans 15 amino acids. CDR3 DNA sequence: TGTGCCAGCACCGGTAACAGGGGTGGCTCAGATACGCAGTATTTT. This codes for CASTGNRGGSDTQYF.

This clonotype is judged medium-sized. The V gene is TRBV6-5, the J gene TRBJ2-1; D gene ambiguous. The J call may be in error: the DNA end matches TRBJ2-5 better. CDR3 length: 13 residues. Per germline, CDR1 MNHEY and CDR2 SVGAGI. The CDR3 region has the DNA TGTGCCAGCAGTTACTCGAGGATGCAGACCCAGTACTTC. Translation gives CASSYSRMQTQYF.

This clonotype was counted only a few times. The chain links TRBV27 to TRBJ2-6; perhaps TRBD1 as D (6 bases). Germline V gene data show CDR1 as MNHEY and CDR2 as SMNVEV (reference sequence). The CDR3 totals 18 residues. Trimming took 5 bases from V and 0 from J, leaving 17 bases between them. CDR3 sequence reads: CASSPRTGWHSGANVLTF. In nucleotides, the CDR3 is TGTGCCAGCAGTCCCCGAACAGGGTGGCACTCTGGGGCCAACGTCCTGACTTTC.

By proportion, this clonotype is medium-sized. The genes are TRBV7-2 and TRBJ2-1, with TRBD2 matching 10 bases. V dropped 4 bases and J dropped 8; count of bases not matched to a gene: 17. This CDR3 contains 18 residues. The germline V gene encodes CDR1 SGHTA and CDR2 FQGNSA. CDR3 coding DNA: TGTGCCAGCAGCTCCCTCATCCTTAGCGGGAGGTCCCTCGATGAGCAGTTCTTC. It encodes CASSSLILSGRSLDEQFF.

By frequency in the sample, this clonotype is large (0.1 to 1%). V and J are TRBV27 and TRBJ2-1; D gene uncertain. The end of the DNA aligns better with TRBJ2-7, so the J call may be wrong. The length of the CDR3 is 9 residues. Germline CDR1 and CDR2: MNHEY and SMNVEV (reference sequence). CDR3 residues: CASLTEQYF. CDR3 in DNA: TGTGCCAGCCTGACGGAGCAGTACTTC.

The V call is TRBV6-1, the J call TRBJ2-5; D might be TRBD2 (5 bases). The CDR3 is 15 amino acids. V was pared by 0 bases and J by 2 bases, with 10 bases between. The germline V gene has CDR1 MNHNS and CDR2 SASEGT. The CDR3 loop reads CASSEALRDQETQYF. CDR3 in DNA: TGTGCCAGCAGTGAAGCGCTTCGGGATCAAGAGACCCAGTACTTC.

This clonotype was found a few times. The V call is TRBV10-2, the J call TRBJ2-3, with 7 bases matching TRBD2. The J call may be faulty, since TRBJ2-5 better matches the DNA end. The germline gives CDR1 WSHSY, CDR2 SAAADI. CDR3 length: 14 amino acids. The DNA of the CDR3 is TGCGCCAGCAAACCAGCGGGGAGGGTGGAGACCCAGTACTTC. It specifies CASKPAGRVETQYF.

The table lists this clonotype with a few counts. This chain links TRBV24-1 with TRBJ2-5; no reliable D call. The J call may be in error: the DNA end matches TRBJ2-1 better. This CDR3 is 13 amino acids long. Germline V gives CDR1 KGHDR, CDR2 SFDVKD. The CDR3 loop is CATSQLLGNEQFF. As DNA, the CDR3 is TGTGCCACCAGTCAACTTCTAGGAAATGAGCAGTTCTTC.

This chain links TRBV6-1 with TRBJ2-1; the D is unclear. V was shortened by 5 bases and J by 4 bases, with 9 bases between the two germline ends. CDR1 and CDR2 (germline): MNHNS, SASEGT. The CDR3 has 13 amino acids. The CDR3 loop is CASSPDPYNEQFF. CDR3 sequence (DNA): TGTGCCAGCAGTCCGGATCCGTACAATGAGCAGTTCTTC.

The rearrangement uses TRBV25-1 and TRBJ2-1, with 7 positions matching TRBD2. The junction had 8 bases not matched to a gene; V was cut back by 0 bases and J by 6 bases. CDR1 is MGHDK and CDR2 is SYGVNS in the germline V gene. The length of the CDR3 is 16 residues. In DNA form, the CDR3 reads TGTGCCAGCAGTGAATATTTCCTAGCGGAGACCAATGAGCAGTTCTTC. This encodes CASSEYFLAETNEQFF.

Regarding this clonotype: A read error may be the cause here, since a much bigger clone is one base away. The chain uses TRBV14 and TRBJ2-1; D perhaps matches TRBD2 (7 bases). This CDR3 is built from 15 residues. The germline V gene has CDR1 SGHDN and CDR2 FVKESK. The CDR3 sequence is CASSQIGGAYNEPFF. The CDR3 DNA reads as TGTGCCAGCAGCCAGATAGGGGGGGCCTACAATGAGCCGTTCTTC.

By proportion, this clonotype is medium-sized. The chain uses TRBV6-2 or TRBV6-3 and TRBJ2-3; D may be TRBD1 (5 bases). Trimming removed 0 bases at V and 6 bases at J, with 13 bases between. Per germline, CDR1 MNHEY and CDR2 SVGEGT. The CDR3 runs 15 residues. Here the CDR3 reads CASSYSRGSVDTQYF. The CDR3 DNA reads TGTGCCAGCAGTTACTCAAGGGGTTCTGTCGATACGCAGTATTTT.

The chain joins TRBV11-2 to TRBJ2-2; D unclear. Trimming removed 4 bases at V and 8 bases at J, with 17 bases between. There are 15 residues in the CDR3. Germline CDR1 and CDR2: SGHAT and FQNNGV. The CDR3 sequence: CASSYDTGREGELFF. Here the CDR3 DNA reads TGTGCCAGCAGCTACGACACCGGGCGTGAGGGGGAGCTGTTTTTT.

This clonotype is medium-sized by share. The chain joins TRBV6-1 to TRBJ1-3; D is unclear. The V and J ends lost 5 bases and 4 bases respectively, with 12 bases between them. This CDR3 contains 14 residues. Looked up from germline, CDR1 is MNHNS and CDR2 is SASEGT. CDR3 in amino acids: CASSTTPVGNTIYF. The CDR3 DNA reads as TGTGCCAGCAGTACAACACCCGTGGGAAACACCATATATTTT.

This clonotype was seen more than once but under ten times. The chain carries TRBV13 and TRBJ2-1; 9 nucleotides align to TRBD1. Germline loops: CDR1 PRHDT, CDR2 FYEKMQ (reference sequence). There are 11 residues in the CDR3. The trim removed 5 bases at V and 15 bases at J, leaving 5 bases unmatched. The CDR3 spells CASSLGQGPFF. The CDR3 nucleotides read TGTGCCAGCAGCCTCGGACAGGGGCCGTTCTTC.

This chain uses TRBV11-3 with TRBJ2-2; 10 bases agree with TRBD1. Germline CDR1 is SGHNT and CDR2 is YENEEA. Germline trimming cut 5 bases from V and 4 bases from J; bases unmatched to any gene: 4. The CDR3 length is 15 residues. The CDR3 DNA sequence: TGTGCCAGCAGCCGCCGGGACAGGGGCACCGGGGAGCTGTTTTTT. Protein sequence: CASSRRDRGTGELFF. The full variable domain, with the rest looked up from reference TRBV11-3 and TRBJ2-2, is EAGVVQSPRYKIIEKKQPVAFWCNPISGHNTLYWYLQNLGQGPELLIRYENEEAVDDSQLPKDRFSAERLKGVDSTLKIQPAELGDSAVYLCASSRRDRGTGELFFGEGSRLTVL.

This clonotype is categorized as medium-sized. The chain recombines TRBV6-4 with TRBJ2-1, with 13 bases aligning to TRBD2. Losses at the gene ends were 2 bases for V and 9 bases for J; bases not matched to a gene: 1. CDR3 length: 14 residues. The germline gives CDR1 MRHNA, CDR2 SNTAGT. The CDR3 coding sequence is TGTGCCAGCAGTGACGGGACTAGCGGGACTGAGCAGTTCTTC. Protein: CASSDGTSGTEQFF.

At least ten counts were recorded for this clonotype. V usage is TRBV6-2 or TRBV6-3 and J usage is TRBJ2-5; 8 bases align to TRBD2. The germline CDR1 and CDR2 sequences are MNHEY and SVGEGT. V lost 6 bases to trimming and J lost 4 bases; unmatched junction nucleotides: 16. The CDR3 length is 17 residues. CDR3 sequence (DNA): TGTGCCAGCAGGGGGCTTATCGGCGGGAGGACGGGAGAGACCCAGTACTTC. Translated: CASRGLIGGRTGETQYF.

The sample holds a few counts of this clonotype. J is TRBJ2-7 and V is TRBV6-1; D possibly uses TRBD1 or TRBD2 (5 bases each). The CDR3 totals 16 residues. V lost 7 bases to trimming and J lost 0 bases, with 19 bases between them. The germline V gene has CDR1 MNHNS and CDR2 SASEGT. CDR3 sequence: CASTSGTARSSYEQYF. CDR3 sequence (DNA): TGTGCCAGCACATCAGGGACGGCCAGAAGCTCCTACGAGCAGTACTTC.

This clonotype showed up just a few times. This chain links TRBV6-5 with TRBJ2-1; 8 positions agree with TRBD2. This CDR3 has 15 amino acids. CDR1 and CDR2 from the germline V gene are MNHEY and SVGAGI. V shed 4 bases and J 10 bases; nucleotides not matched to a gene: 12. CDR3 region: CASSLGLEGTYEQFF. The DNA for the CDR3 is TGTGCCAGCAGTTTGGGACTAGAGGGTACCTACGAGCAGTTCTTC.

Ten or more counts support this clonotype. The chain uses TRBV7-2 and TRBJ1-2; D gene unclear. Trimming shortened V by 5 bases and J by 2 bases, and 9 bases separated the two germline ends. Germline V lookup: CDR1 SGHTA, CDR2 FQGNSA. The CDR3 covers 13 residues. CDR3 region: CASSPTGNYGYTF. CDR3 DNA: TGTGCCAGCAGCCCCACCGGGAACTATGGCTACACCTTC.

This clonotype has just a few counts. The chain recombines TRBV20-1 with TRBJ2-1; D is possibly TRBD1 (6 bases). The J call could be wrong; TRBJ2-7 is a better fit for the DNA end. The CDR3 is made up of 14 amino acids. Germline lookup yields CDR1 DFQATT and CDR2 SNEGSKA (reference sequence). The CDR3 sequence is CSARVTGKVYEQYF. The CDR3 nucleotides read TGCAGTGCTAGAGTTACAGGGAAAGTATACGAGCAGTACTTC.

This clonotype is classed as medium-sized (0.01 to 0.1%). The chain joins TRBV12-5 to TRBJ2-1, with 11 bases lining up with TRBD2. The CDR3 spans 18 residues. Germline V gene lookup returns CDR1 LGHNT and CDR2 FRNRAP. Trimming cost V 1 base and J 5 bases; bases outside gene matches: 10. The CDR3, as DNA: TGTGCTAGTGGTTTGGGAAATAAGACTAGCGGGGCCAACAATGAGCAGTTCTTC. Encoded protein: CASGLGNKTSGANNEQFF.

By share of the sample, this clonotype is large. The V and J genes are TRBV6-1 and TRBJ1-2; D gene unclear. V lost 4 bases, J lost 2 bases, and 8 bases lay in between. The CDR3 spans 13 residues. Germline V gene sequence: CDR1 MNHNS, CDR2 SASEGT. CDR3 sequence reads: CASSGTENYGYTF. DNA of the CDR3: TGTGCCAGCAGTGGGACCGAAAACTATGGCTACACCTTC.

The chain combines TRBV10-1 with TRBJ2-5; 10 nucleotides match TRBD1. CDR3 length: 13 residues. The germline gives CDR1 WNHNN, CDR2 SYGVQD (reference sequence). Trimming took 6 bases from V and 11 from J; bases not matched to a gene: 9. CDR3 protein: CASSRDRGGEQYF. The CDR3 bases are TGCGCCAGCAGCCGGGACAGGGGTGGGGAGCAGTACTTC.